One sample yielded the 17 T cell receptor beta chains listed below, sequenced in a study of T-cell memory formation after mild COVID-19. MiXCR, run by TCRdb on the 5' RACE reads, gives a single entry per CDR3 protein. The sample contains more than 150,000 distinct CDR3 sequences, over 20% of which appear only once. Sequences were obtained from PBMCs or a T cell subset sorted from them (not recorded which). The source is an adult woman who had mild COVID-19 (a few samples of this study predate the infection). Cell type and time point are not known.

CDR3 DNA sequence: TGTGCCAGCAGTTTCGGGACAGGGTATGGCGAGCAGTACTTC. Residues: CASSFGTGYGEQYF. V usage is TRBV12-3 or TRBV12-4 and J usage is TRBJ2-7; 9 bases map to TRBD1. The CDR3 is 14 amino acids. V dropped 3 bases and J dropped 6; count of bases not matched to a gene: 6.

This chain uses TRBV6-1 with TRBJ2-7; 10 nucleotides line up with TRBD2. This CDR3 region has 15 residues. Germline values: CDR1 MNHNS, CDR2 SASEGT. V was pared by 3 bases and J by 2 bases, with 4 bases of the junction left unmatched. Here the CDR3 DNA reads TGTGCCAGCAGTGATCGGACTAGCGGAGCCTACGAGCAGTACTTC. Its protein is CASSDRTSGAYEQYF.

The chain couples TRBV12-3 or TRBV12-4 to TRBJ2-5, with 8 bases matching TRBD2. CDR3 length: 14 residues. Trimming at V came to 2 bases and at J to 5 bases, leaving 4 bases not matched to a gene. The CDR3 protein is CASSLTERGETQYF. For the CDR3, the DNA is TGTGCCAGCAGTTTAACAGAGCGGGGGGAGACCCAGTACTTC.

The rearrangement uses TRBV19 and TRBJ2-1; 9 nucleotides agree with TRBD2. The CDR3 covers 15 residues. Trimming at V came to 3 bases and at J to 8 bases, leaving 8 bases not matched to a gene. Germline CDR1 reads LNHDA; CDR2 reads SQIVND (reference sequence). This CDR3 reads CASSISAGGPDEQFF. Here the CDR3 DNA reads TGTGCCAGTAGTATCTCGGCGGGGGGGCCTGATGAGCAGTTCTTC. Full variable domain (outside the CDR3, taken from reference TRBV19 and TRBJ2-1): DGGITQSPKYLFRKEGQNVTLSCEQNLNHDAMYWYRQDPGQGLRLIYYSQIVNDFQKGDIAEGYSVSREKKESFPLTVTSAQKNPTAFYLCASSISAGGPDEQFFGPGTRLTVL.

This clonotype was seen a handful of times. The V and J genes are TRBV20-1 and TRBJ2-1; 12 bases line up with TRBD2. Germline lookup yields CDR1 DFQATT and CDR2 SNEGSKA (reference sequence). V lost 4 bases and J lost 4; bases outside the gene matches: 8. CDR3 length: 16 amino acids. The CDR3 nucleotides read TGCAGTGCTACCAGGACTAGCGGGGACCTTTACAATGAGCAGTTCTTC. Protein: CSATRTSGDLYNEQFF.

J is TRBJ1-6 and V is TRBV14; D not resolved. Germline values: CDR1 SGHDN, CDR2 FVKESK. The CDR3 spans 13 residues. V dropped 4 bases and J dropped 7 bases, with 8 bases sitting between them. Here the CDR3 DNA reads TGTGCCAGCAGCCCCTACCCCAATTCACCCCTCCACTTT. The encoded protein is CASSPYPNSPLHF.

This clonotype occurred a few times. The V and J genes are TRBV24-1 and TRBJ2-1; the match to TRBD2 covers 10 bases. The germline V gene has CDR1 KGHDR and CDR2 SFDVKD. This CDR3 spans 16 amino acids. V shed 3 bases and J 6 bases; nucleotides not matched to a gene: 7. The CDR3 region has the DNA TGTGCCACCAGTGATCCCGGGACTAGCGAGCGCAATGAGCAGTTCTTC. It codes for CATSDPGTSERNEQFF.

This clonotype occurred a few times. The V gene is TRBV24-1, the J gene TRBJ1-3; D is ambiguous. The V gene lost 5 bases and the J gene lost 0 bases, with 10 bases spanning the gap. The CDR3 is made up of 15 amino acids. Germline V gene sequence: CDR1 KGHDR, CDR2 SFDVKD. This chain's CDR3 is CATSAPSDSGNTIYF. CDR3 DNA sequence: TGTGCCACCAGTGCCCCGTCGGACTCTGGAAACACCATATATTTT.

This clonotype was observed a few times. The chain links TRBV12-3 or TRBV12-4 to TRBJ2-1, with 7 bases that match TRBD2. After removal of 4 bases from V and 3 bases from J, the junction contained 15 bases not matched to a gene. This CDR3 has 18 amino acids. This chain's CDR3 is CASSSMELAVQYYNEQFF. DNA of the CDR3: TGTGCCAGCAGTTCCATGGAGCTAGCGGTTCAATACTACAATGAGCAGTTCTTC.

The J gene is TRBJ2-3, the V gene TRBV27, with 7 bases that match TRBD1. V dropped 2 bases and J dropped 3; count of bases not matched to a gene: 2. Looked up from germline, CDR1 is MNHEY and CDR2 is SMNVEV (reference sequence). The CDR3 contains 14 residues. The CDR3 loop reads CASSLPGQTDTQYF. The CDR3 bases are TGTGCCAGCAGTTTACCGGGACAGACAGATACGCAGTATTTT.

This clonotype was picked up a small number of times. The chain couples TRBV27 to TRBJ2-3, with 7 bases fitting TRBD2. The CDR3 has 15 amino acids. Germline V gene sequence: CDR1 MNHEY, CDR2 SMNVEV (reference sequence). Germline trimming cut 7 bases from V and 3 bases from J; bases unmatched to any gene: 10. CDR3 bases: TGTGCCAGCACCCCGTCGGGACTACCAACAGATACGCAGTATTTT. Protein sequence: CASTPSGLPTDTQYF.

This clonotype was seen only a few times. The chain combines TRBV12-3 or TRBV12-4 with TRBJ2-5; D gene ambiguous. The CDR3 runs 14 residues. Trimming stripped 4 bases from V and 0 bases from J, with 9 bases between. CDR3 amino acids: CASSSFDNQETQYF. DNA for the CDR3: TGTGCCAGCAGTTCCTTTGACAACCAAGAGACCCAGTACTTC.

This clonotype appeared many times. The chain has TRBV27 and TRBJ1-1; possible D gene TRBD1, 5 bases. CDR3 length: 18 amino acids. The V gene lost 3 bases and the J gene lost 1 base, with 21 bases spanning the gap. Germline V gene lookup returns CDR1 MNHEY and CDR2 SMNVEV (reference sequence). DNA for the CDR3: TGTGCCAGCAGTTTCTATGGCAGGGATGGGGTATGGAACACTGAAGCTTTCTTT. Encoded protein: CASSFYGRDGVWNTEAFF.

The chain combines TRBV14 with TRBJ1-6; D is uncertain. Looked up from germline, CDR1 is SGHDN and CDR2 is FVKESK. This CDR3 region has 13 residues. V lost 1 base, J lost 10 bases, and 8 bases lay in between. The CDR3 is CASSQAVASPLHF. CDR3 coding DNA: TGTGCCAGCAGCCAAGCGGTAGCCTCACCCCTCCACTTT.

CDR3 loop: CASSSAQGTNYGYTF. The CDR3 region has the DNA TGCGCCAGCAGTTCCGCTCAGGGGACAAACTATGGCTACACCTTC. This chain connects TRBV4-1 to TRBJ1-2, with D tentatively TRBD1 (6 bases). The CDR3 has 15 residues. V was clipped by 6 bases and J by 2 bases, with 16 bases between them. CDR1 is MGHRA, CDR2 YSYEKL, per germline.

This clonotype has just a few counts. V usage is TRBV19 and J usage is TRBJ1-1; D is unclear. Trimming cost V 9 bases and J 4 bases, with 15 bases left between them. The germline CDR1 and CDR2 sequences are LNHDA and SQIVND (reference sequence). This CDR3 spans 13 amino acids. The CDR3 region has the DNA TGTGCCAGCACTATTGCGGGGTTCACTGAAGCTTTCTTT. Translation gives CASTIAGFTEAFF. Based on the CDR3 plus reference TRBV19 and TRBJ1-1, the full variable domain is DGGITQSPKYLFRKEGQNVTLSCEQNLNHDAMYWYRQDPGQGLRLIYYSQIVNDFQKGDIAEGYSVSREKKESFPLTVTSAQKNPTAFYLCASTIAGFTEAFFGQGTRLTVV.

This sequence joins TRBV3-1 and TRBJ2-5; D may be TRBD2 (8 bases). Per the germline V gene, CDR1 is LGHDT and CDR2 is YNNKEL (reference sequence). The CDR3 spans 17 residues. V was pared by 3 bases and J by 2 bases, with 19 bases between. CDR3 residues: CASSQGQRGPPQETQYF. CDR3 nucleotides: TGTGCCAGCAGCCAGGGACAGCGGGGGCCACCTCAAGAGACCCAGTACTTC.